This TCR beta chain was found in a study of blood T cell repertoires in COVID-19. The CDR3 is 16 amino acids. J was trimmed by 6 bases and V by 5 bases; bases with no gene match: 9. Germline-derived CDR1 and CDR2 are SGHAT and FQDESV (reference sequence). Profiling relied on immunoSEQ multiplex PCR, and the TCRdb table lists in-frame clones only, not all of them. This table holds some 250,000 clones, approximately 84% found once. The study recruited people aged about 18 to 90 years across more than 20 US areas. Grouping used clinical history reported by participants in a survey and questionnaire. The recovered donors of Cohort 3 showed two negative PCRs, clearance, or symptom resolution.

Sequences were obtained from PBMCs or T cells enriched from blood (not recorded which). The chain recombines TRBV11-1 with TRBJ2-2; 10 nucleotides match TRBD1. This clonotype was obtained from a man aged 18 to 30 who had recovered from COVID-19. This chain's CDR3 is CASSADRGRGAGELFF. CDR3 sequence (DNA): TGTGCCAGCAGCGCCGACAGGGGGCGCGGGGCCGGGGAGCTGTTTTTT.